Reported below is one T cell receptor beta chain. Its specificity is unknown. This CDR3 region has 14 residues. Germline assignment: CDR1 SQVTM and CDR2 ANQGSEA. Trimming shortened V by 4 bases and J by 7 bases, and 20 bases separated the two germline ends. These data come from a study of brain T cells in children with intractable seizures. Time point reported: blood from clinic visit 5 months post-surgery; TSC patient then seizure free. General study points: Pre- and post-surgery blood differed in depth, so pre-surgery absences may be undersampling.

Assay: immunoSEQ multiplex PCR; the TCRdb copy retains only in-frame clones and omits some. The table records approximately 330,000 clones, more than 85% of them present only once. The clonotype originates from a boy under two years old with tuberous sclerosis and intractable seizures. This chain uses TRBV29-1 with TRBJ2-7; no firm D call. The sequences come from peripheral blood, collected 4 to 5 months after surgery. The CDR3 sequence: CSVARATDPREQYF. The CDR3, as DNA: TGCAGCGTTGCCCGGGCTACCGACCCTAGGGAGCAGTACTTC.